This entry features one T cell receptor (beta chain) sequence. The assay was immunoSEQ multiplex PCR, and TCRdb's table has in-frame clones only and misses some. The sample records about 140,000 clones, approximately 90% being singletons. The data were obtained in a study of T cell responses to AZD1222 COVID-19 vaccine. The CDR3 spans 16 residues. V shed 6 bases and J 1 base; nucleotides not matched to a gene: 9. The germline CDR1 and CDR2 sequences are MNHEY and SVGEGT. This TCR derives from an adult in good health. Material: peripheral blood, obtained on day 0 of AZD1222 vaccination. This chain uses TRBV6-2 or TRBV6-3 with TRBJ2-4; the match to TRBD1 covers 7 bases. The CDR3 DNA reads TGTGCCAGCAGCCCGGTGGAGACAGGGGCCAAAAACATTCAGTACTTC. It encodes CASSPVETGAKNIQYF.